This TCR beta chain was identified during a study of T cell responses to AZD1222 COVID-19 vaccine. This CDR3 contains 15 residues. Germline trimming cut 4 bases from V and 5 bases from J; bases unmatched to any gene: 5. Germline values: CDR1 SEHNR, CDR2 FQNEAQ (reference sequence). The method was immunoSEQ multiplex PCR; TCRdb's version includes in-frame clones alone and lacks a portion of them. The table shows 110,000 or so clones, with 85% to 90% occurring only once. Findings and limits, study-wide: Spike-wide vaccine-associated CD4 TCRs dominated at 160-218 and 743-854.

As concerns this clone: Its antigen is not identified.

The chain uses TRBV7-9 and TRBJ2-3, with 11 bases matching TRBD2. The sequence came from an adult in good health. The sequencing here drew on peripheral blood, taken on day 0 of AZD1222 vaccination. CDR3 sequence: CASSSIAGGLDTQYF. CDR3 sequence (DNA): TGTGCCAGCAGCTCCATAGCGGGGGGGTTAGATACGCAGTATTTT.